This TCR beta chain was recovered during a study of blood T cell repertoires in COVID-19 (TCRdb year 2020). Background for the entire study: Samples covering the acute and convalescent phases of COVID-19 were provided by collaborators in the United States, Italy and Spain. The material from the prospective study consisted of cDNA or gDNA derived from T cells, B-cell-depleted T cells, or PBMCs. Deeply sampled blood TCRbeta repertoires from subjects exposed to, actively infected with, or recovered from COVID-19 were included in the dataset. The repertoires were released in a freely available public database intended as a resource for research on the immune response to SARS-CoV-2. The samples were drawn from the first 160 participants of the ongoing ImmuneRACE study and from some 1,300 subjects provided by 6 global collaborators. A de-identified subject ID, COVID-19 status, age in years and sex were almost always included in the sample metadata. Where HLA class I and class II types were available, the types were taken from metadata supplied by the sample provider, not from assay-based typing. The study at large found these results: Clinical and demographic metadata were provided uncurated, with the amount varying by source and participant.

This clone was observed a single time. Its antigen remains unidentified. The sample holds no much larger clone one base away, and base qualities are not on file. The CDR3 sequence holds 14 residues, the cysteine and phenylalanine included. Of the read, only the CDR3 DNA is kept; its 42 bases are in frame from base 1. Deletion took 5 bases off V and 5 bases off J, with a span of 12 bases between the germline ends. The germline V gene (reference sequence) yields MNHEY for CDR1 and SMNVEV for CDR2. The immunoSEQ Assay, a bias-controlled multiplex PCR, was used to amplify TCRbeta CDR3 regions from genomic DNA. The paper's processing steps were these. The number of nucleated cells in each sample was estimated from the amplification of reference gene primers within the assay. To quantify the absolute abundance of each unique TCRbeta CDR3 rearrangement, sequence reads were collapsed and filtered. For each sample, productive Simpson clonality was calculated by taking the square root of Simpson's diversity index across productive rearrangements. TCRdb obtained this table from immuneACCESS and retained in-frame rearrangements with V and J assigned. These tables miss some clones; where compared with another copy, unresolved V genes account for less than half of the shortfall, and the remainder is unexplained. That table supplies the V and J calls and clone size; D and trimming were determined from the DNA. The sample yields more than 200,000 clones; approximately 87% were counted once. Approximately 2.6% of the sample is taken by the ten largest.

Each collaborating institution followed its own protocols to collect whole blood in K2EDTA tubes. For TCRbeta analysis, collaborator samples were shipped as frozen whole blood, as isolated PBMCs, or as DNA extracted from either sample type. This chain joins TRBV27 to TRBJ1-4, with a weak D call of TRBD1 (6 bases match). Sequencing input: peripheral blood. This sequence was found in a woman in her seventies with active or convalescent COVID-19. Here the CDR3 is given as CASSIQGSNEKLFF. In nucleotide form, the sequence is TGTGCCAGCAGTATACAGGGTTCCAATGAAAAACTGTTTTTT.